These 8 T cell receptor beta chains were sequenced from one sample in a study of CD4+ T cells in melanoma. Libraries were prepared by immunoSEQ multiplex PCR; TCRdb keeps only in-frame clonotypes and omits some of them. The table records approximately 5,700 clones, around 68% of them present only once. The sequenced sample was cells from a culture (not recorded whether cultured in vitro). The origin of the receptors is a human donor with melanoma.

The chain combines TRBV25-1 with TRBJ1-2; D is undetermined. The CDR3 runs to 12 residues. Trimming took 0 bases from V and 8 from J, leaving 7 bases between them. Germline V gives CDR1 MGHDK, CDR2 SYGVNS. In DNA, the CDR3 is TGTGCCAGCAGTGAATATACGATAGGCTACACCTTC. Amino acid sequence: CASSEYTIGYTF.

The V gene is TRBV29-1, the J gene TRBJ2-1; 7 bases agree with TRBD1. Trimming removed 0 bases from V and 1 base from J; junction bases left unmatched: 6. The CDR3 spans 16 residues. CDR1 SQVTM and CDR2 ANQGSEA come from the germline V gene. As DNA, the CDR3 is TGCAGCGTTGAAGATCCGGACAGGAGTTCCTACAATGAGCAGTTCTTC. This encodes CSVEDPDRSSYNEQFF.

The genes are TRBV28 and TRBJ1-5, with a weak D call TRBD1 (5 bases). Trimming took off 6 bases at V and 3 bases at J, with 9 bases between the two ends. The length of the CDR3 is 13 residues. Germline V gives CDR1 MDHEN, CDR2 SYDVKM. CDR3 loop: CASRGRVNQPQHF. The CDR3 nucleotides read TGTGCCAGCAGGGGCAGGGTCAATCAGCCCCAGCATTTT.

The rearrangement joins TRBV6-2 or TRBV6-3 to TRBJ1-1; D remains ambiguous. This CDR3 contains 18 residues. Trimming pared 4 bases from V and 2 bases from J, leaving 23 bases between. Germline-derived CDR1 and CDR2 are MNHEY and SVGEGT. The CDR3, as DNA: TGTGCCAGCAGTTTCTTCCACTCCGTCTCACTACATAACACTGAAGCTTTCTTT. Translated: CASSFFHSVSLHNTEAFF.

The V call is TRBV29-1, the J call TRBJ1-1; a possible D gene is TRBD1 (6 bases). The CDR3 extends over 18 amino acids. V shed 5 bases and J shed 2 bases, with 27 bases lying between them. CDR1 and CDR2 (germline): SQVTM, ANQGSEA. This CDR3 reads CSVSGSPGRLGGNTEAFF. In DNA form, the CDR3 reads TGCAGCGTTTCGGGTTCCCCGGGACGTCTAGGGGGAAACACTGAAGCTTTCTTT.

The chain carries TRBV7-9 and TRBJ2-2; 15 bases map to TRBD2. V trimming: 5 bases; J trimming: 5 bases; junction bases outside the gene matches: 9. This CDR3 spans 18 amino acids. Germline values: CDR1 SEHNR, CDR2 FQNEAQ (reference sequence). As DNA, the CDR3 is TGTGCCAGCAGCGGGCTTGGACTAGCGGGGGGGCGAACCGGGGAGCTGTTTTTT. This gives the protein CASSGLGLAGGRTGELFF. The full variable domain, its missing parts supplied by reference TRBV7-9 and TRBJ2-2, is DTGVSQNPRHKITKRGQNVTFRCDPISEHNRLYWYRQTLGQGPEFLTYFQNEAQLEKSRLLSDRFSAERPKGSFSTLEIQRTEQGDSAMYLCASSGLGLAGGRTGELFFGEGSRLTVL.

This clone is termed large. The chain carries TRBV16 and TRBJ1-4; 8 bases agree with TRBD1. The CDR3 consists of 14 residues. The J segment lost 6 bases and the V segment lost 4 bases, leaving 4 bases of the junction unmatched. Germline V gene data show CDR1 as KGHSY and CDR2 as FQNENV. CDR3 amino acids: CASSRGTGYEKLFF. CDR3 nucleotide sequence: TGTGCCAGCAGCCGCGGGACAGGCTATGAAAAACTGTTTTTT.

In its sample, this clone was seen once. The rearrangement links TRBV28 to TRBJ1-4; no reliable D call. CDR1 is MDHEN, CDR2 SYDVKM, per germline. Trimming left V 6 bases short and J 8 bases short, with 10 bases between. The CDR3 runs 12 residues. The CDR3 DNA reads TGTGCCAGCAGCCGAGTTGAGGAAAAACTGTTTTTT. Amino acids: CASSRVEEKLFF.